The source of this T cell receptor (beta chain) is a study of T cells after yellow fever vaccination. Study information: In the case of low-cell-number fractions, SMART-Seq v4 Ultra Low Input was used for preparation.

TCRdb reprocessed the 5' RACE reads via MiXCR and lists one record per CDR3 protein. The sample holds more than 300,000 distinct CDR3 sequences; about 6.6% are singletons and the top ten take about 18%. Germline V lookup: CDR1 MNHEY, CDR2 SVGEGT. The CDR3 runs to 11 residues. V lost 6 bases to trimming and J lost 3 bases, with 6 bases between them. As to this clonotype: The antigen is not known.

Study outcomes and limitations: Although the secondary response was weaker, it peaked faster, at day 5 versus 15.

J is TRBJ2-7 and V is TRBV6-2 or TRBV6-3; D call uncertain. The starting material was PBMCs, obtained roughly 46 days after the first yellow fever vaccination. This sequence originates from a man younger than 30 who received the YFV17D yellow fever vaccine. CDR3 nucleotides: TGTGCCAGCAGACGAATCTACGAGCAGTACTTC. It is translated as CASRRIYEQYF.